The 9 T cell receptor beta chains reported below all come from one sample, sequenced in a study of vaccination effects on CD4 cells after COVID-19 (dated by TCRdb to 2021 to 2024). The method was the immunoSEQ multiplex PCR assay. TCRdb limited this immuneACCESS table to in-frame rearrangements with V and J called. A share of clones is missing; checked studies link under half to unresolved V genes, and the rest is unexplained. The sample table contains tens of thousands of clones; only one count was recorded for less than 85% of them. The ten largest account for approximately 3.8% of the sample. What these receptors recognize is not known. After less than 13 days of culture, CD4+ T cells were isolated with the EasySep CD4+ T cell isolation kit. Convalescent patients had PCR-confirmed SARS-CoV-2 infection between March and December 2020, before Alpha, Beta and Delta variants emerged in the United States. Two doses of either the BNT162b2 or the mRNA-1273 mRNA SARS-CoV-2 vaccine were administered to participants.

The sample here was CD4+ T cells from PBMCs cultured without peptide, taken after COVID-19 vaccination. Receptors originate from a human donor who had a prior SARS-CoV-2 infection.

In regard to this clone: The junction shows a germline mismatch at one end, possibly a read error. The rearrangement joins TRBV5-1 to TRBJ2-5, with D perhaps TRBD1 or TRBD2 (5 bases each). Looked up from germline, CDR1 is SGHRS and CDR2 is YFSETQ. The CDR3 has 13 residues. The CDR3 sequence: CASRRGDQETQYF. In DNA form, the CDR3 reads TGCGCCAGCAGGCGAGGGGACCAGGAGACCCAGTACTTC.

The CDR3 here is CASSLSSGYYNEQFF. In nucleotides, the CDR3 is TGTGCCAGCAGCTTAAGTAGCGGTTATTACAATGAGCAGTTCTTC. The chain employs TRBV7-2 and TRBJ2-1; the D gene is possibly TRBD2 (6 bases). Trimming pared 2 bases from V and 4 bases from J, leaving 12 bases between. The CDR3 length is 15 residues. Per germline, CDR1 SGHTA and CDR2 FQGNSA.

V gene TRBV5-1 combines with J gene TRBJ2-3; 11 positions match TRBD2. Germline CDR1 and CDR2: SGHRS and YFSETQ. The CDR3 sequence is 16 residues long. The V gene end was trimmed by 1 base and the J gene end by 6 bases; junction bases not matched to a gene: 7. As DNA, the CDR3 is TGCGCCAGCAGCTTGTTAACTAGCGGGAGTTCGGATACGCAGTATTTT. This gives the protein CASSLLTSGSSDTQYF.

The chain carries TRBV6-5 and TRBJ2-6; no reliable D call. V lost 6 bases to trimming and J lost 1 base, with 7 bases between them. The CDR3 consists of 14 residues. From germline, CDR1 is MNHEY and CDR2 SVGAGI. CDR3 protein: CASRVGSGANVLTF. CDR3 nucleotide sequence: TGTGCCAGCAGAGTCGGTTCTGGGGCCAACGTCCTGACTTTC.

This clone was seen just once. J is TRBJ2-1 and V is TRBV10-3; D not certain. Trimming took off 5 bases at V and 4 bases at J, with 12 bases between the two ends. This CDR3 contains 14 residues. Germline values: CDR1 ENHRY, CDR2 SYGVKD. The CDR3, as DNA: TGTGCCATCAGTCCCGGCGTTGTATACAATGAGCAGTTCTTC. Translated, it gives CAISPGVVYNEQFF.

This clone was seen once. The chain employs TRBV5-1 and TRBJ1-2; 8 nucleotides line up with TRBD1. This CDR3 is 13 amino acids long. V trimming: 4 bases; J trimming: 2 bases; junction bases outside the gene matches: 1. Germline CDR1 reads SGHRS; CDR2 reads YFSETQ. The CDR3: CASSRDRNYGYTF. The CDR3 nucleotides read TGCGCCAGCAGCCGGGACAGGAACTATGGCTACACCTTC.

This chain connects TRBV28 to TRBJ2-5; 7 nucleotides agree with TRBD2. The germline gives CDR1 MDHEN, CDR2 SYDVKM. Trimming at V came to 4 bases and at J to 5 bases, leaving 13 bases not matched to a gene. This CDR3 has 16 amino acids. CDR3 amino acids: CASSSRLRLAAETQYF. The CDR3 DNA sequence: TGTGCCAGCAGTTCCCGCCTCCGGCTAGCGGCCGAGACCCAGTACTTC.

This sequence joins TRBV7-8 and TRBJ2-3; TRBD2 aligns across 13 bases. CDR3 length: 14 amino acids. Germline V gene sequence: CDR1 SGHVS, CDR2 FQNEAQ. J lost 10 bases, V lost 4 bases, and 5 bases had no gene match. This chain's CDR3 is CASSSGLAGLPQYF. CDR3 DNA sequence: TGTGCCAGCAGCTCGGGACTAGCGGGGCTGCCGCAGTATTTT.

The chain has TRBV2 and TRBJ1-1; D ambiguous. Germline V lookup: CDR1 SNHLY, CDR2 FYNNEI. Trimming took off 8 bases at V and 10 bases at J, with 20 bases between the two ends. This CDR3 has 13 amino acids. CDR3 loop: CASRSSPNKGAFF. The CDR3 DNA reads as TGTGCCAGCCGGTCTAGTCCGAATAAGGGAGCTTTCTTT.